A selection of T cell receptor beta chains follows, all from one sample in a study of blood T cell repertoires in COVID-19. Produced via immunoSEQ multiplex PCR; TCRdb's table is partial and in-frame only. Here the sample spans about 310,000 clones, approximately 91% being singletons. Sequenced: PBMCs or T cells enriched from blood (not recorded which). The source is a woman in her thirties or forties who had recovered from COVID-19. Each CDR3 is given with its conserved first and last residue. D genes are given only for firm matches. Size tells how often a clone was seen (once, few, many) or the class of an expanded clone, and some rows leave it out.

CDR3: CASSHLTSGRTDTQYF; DNA: TGCGCCAGCAGCCACCTCACTAGCGGCCGCACAGATACGCAGTATTTT; size: NA; J: TRBJ2-3; V: TRBV4-1; D: TRBD2
CDR3: CASSATGGYYEQYF; DNA: TGTGCCAGTAGTGCCACAGGGGGGTACTACGAGCAGTACTTC; size: NA; J: TRBJ2-7; V: TRBV19; D: TRBD1
CDR3: CAINKGQGGYEQYF; DNA: TGTGCCATAAACAAGGGACAGGGGGGCTACGAGCAGTACTTC; size: few; J: TRBJ2-7; V: TRBV10-3; D: TRBD1
CDR3: CASSPGTSGGSYNEQFF; DNA: TGTGCCAGCAGCCCCGGGACTAGCGGGGGGTCCTACAATGAGCAGTTCTTC; size: once; J: TRBJ2-1; V: TRBV7-3; D: TRBD2
CDR3: CASKRGGNTGELFF; DNA: TGTGCCAGCAAAAGGGGCGGGAACACCGGGGAGCTGTTTTTT; size: NA; J: TRBJ2-2; V: TRBV6-5; D: NA
CDR3: CASSQAGTTYEQYF; DNA: TGTGCCAGCAGCCAAGCGGGGACTACCTACGAGCAGTACTTC; size: many; J: TRBJ2-7; V: TRBV6-2/TRBV6-3; D: TRBD2
CDR3: CASSPGLANNEQFF; DNA: TGTGCCAGCTCACCCGGACTAGCGAACAATGAGCAGTTCTTC; size: NA; J: TRBJ2-1; V: TRBV18; D: TRBD2
CDR3: CASSLLAESSYEQYF; DNA: TGTGCCAGCAGCTTACTAGCGGAAAGCTCCTACGAGCAGTACTTC; size: NA; J: TRBJ2-7; V: TRBV7-9; D: TRBD2
CDR3: CASSSAPRAGNEQFF; DNA: TGTGCCAGCAGTTCAGCCCCCCGGGCGGGCAATGAGCAGTTCTTC; size: NA; J: TRBJ2-1; V: TRBV12-1; D: NA
CDR3: CATSPRGSYGYTF; DNA: TGTGCCACCAGTCCCAGGGGCTCATATGGCTACACCTTC; size: NA; J: TRBJ1-2; V: TRBV24-1; D: NA
CDR3: CASSVEGSGNTIYF; DNA: TGTGCCAGCAGCGTAGAGGGGTCTGGAAACACCATATATTTT; size: NA; J: TRBJ1-3; V: TRBV9; D: NA
CDR3: CASSLGGGRYSNQPQHF; DNA: TGTGCCAGCAGTTTAGGCGGGGGCAGATATAGCAATCAGCCCCAGCATTTT; size: NA; J: TRBJ1-5; V: TRBV27; D: NA
CDR3: CASTLSGRAMIGELFF; DNA: TGTGCCAGCACCCTTAGCGGGAGGGCCATGATCGGGGAGCTGTTTTTT; size: NA; J: TRBJ2-2; V: TRBV28; D: TRBD2
CDR3: CASSPSMGAPNEKLFF; DNA: TGTGCCAGCAGTCCTTCCATGGGGGCTCCTAATGAAAAACTGTTTTTT; size: NA; J: TRBJ1-4; V: TRBV28; D: NA
CDR3: CASSQEGASSYEQYF; DNA: TGTGCCAGCAGCCAAGAAGGGGCCAGCTCCTACGAGCAGTACTTC; size: NA; J: TRBJ2-7; V: TRBV3-1/TRBV3-2; D: NA
CDR3: CASRDSGTGELFF; DNA: TGTGCCAGCCGGGACAGCGGAACCGGGGAGCTGTTTTTT; size: NA; J: TRBJ2-2; V: TRBV2; D: TRBD1
CDR3: CASSLGLAGYNEQFF; DNA: TGTGCCAGCAGTTTAGGACTAGCGGGGTACAATGAGCAGTTCTTC; size: NA; J: TRBJ2-1; V: TRBV27; D: TRBD2
CDR3: CAINSETTSGRDTQYF; DNA: TGTGCCATCAACTCCGAGACGACTAGCGGGAGGGATACGCAGTATTTT; size: NA; J: TRBJ2-3; V: TRBV10-3; D: TRBD2
CDR3: CASSLGQGEGSGYTF; DNA: TGTGCCAGCAGCTTGGGACAGGGGGAGGGAAGTGGCTACACCTTC; size: once; J: TRBJ1-2; V: TRBV3-1/TRBV3-2; D: TRBD1
CDR3: CASTNRGLGNQPQHF; DNA: TGTGCCAGCACCAACAGGGGGCTTGGCAATCAGCCCCAGCATTTT; size: NA; J: TRBJ1-5; V: TRBV28; D: TRBD1
CDR3: CASSYRGWETQYF; DNA: TGTGCCAGCAGTTACCGGGGGTGGGAGACCCAGTACTTC; size: NA; J: TRBJ2-5; V: TRBV6-5; D: NA
CDR3: CASSSTKGGYEQYF; DNA: TGTGCCAGCAGTTCAACTAAAGGGGGCTACGAGCAGTACTTC; size: NA; J: TRBJ2-7; V: TRBV27; D: NA
CDR3: CASSLGEAGQRGQPQHF; DNA: TGTGCCAGCAGCTTAGGGGAGGCGGGGCAGAGAGGTCAGCCCCAGCATTTT; size: few; J: TRBJ1-5; V: TRBV7-8; D: NA
CDR3: CASITDSYTDTQYF; DNA: TGTGCCAGTATCACCGACAGCTACACAGATACGCAGTATTTT; size: NA; J: TRBJ2-3; V: TRBV6-6; D: NA
CDR3: CASSQAGAPYGYTF; DNA: TGTGCCAGCAGCCAAGCTGGGGCCCCATATGGCTACACCTTC; size: NA; J: TRBJ1-2; V: TRBV3-1/TRBV3-2; D: NA
CDR3: CASSFPDRVVDNEQFF; DNA: TGTGCCAGCAGCTTCCCCGACAGGGTAGTGGACAATGAGCAGTTCTTC; size: NA; J: TRBJ2-1; V: TRBV5-4; D: TRBD1
CDR3: CAWSETRGISNQPQHF; DNA: TGTGCCTGGAGTGAAACACGAGGGATTAGCAATCAGCCCCAGCATTTT; size: NA; J: TRBJ1-5; V: TRBV30; D: NA
CDR3: CASSQDAGGLSEKLFF; DNA: TGCGCCAGCAGCCAAGATGCGGGGGGTCTTTCTGAAAAACTGTTTTTT; size: NA; J: TRBJ1-4; V: TRBV4-3; D: NA
CDR3: CASTSLGSGGAEQYF; DNA: TGTGCCAGCACCTCCTTAGGAAGCGGGGGGGCGGAGCAGTACTTC; size: NA; J: TRBJ2-7; V: TRBV28; D: TRBD2
CDR3: CASSGRGYGYTF; DNA: TGCGCCAGCAGTGGTAGAGGGTATGGCTACACCTTC; size: NA; J: TRBJ1-2; V: TRBV10-2; D: NA
CDR3: CASRRENSPLHF; DNA: TGTGCCAGCAGACGGGAAAATTCACCCCTCCACTTT; size: NA; J: TRBJ1-6; V: TRBV2; D: NA
CDR3: CASSIGGTVNEQFF; DNA: TGTGCCAGTAGTATAGGCGGGACCGTCAATGAGCAGTTCTTC; size: NA; J: TRBJ2-1; V: TRBV19; D: NA
CDR3: CASSLMGGWGTSTDTQYF; DNA: TGTGCCAGCAGTTTAATGGGCGGGTGGGGGACTAGCACAGATACGCAGTATTTT; size: NA; J: TRBJ2-3; V: TRBV27; D: NA
CDR3: CASSQFKGAYEQYF; DNA: TGCGCCAGCAGCCAATTCAAGGGAGCCTACGAGCAGTACTTC; size: NA; J: TRBJ2-7; V: TRBV4-3; D: NA
CDR3: CASSVGRYNEQFF; DNA: TGTGCCAGCAGCGTGGGGAGGTACAATGAGCAGTTCTTC; size: NA; J: TRBJ2-1; V: TRBV9; D: NA
CDR3: CASGEGTYEQYF; DNA: TGTGCCTCAGGGGAGGGGACCTACGAGCAGTACTTC; size: once; J: TRBJ2-7; V: TRBV11-3; D: NA
CDR3: CATSVGARANEKLFF; DNA: TGTGCCACCAGTGTGGGGGCGCGGGCTAATGAAAAACTGTTTTTT; size: NA; J: TRBJ1-4; V: TRBV24-1; D: NA
CDR3: CASSPIGGVPYGYTF; DNA: TGTGCCAGCAGCCCAATTGGGGGGGTCCCCTATGGCTACACCTTC; size: NA; J: TRBJ1-2; V: TRBV9; D: NA
CDR3: CASSAYSGSNQPQHF; DNA: TGTGCCAGCAGTGCTTATTCAGGGAGCAATCAGCCCCAGCATTTT; size: NA; J: TRBJ1-5; V: TRBV28; D: NA
CDR3: CASSFSGTEAFF; DNA: TGTGCCAGCAGCTTCTCGGGGACTGAAGCTTTCTTT; size: few; J: TRBJ1-1; V: TRBV7-2; D: NA
CDR3: CASSLVQTGYEQYF; DNA: TGTGCCAGCAGCTTAGTCCAAACGGGCTACGAGCAGTACTTC; size: NA; J: TRBJ2-7; V: TRBV11-2; D: NA
CDR3: CASSYNPTEKNIQYF; DNA: TGTGCCAGCAGTTACAACCCCACGGAGAAAAACATTCAGTACTTC; size: NA; J: TRBJ2-4; V: TRBV6-2/TRBV6-3; D: NA
CDR3: CASSPYGGGDNEQFF; DNA: TGTGCCAGCAGCCCGTATGGCGGGGGGGACAATGAGCAGTTCTTC; size: NA; J: TRBJ2-1; V: TRBV7-8; D: TRBD2
CDR3: CASSLDTGYNSPLHF; DNA: TGTGCCAGCAGCTTAGATACAGGCTATAATTCACCCCTCCACTTT; size: NA; J: TRBJ1-6; V: TRBV11-2; D: NA
CDR3: CASSETGQAVNEQFF; DNA: TGCGCCAGCAGCGAAACGGGACAGGCCGTTAATGAGCAGTTCTTC; size: NA; J: TRBJ2-1; V: TRBV5-1; D: TRBD1
CDR3: CASRRTGGADIQYF; DNA: TGCGCCAGCAGACGTACAGGGGGCGCAGACATTCAGTACTTC; size: NA; J: TRBJ2-4; V: TRBV5-1; D: TRBD1
CDR3: CASSLNFRSAQGNIQYF; DNA: TGTGCCAGCAGCTTAAATTTCAGGTCGGCTCAGGGGAACATTCAGTACTTC; size: once; J: TRBJ2-4; V: TRBV7-3; D: NA
CDR3: CASKGGLRNTEAFF; DNA: TGTGCCAGCAAGGGGGGGCTGAGGAACACTGAAGCTTTCTTT; size: NA; J: TRBJ1-1; V: TRBV2; D: NA
CDR3: CASSQDSHGLAAYEQYF; DNA: TGCGCCAGCAGCCAAGATTCCCATGGACTAGCGGCCTACGAGCAGTACTTC; size: NA; J: TRBJ2-7; V: TRBV4-3; D: TRBD2
CDR3: CASRGLTNTGELFF; DNA: TGTGCCAGCAGAGGACTTACGAACACCGGGGAGCTGTTTTTT; size: few; J: TRBJ2-2; V: TRBV6-4; D: NA
CDR3: CASSFFPRGGEQFF; DNA: TGTGCCAGCAGTTTCTTCCCACGGGGGGGCGAGCAGTTCTTC; size: NA; J: TRBJ2-1; V: TRBV6-5; D: TRBD2
CDR3: CASSARDSEPTDTQYF; DNA: TGTGCCAGCAGCGCCCGGGACAGCGAACCCACAGATACGCAGTATTTT; size: NA; J: TRBJ2-3; V: TRBV7-8; D: TRBD1
CDR3: CAWSLDTQYF; DNA: TGTGCCTGGAGCCTGGATACGCAGTATTTT; size: few; J: TRBJ2-3; V: TRBV30; D: NA
CDR3: CASRERTGPSYEQYF; DNA: TGCGCCAGCAGGGAAAGGACAGGACCCTCCTACGAGCAGTACTTC; size: few; J: TRBJ2-7; V: TRBV5-1; D: TRBD1
CDR3: CASSPPGTPYEQYF; DNA: TGTGCCAGCTCACCACCTGGGACTCCCTACGAGCAGTACTTC; size: NA; J: TRBJ2-7; V: TRBV18; D: NA
CDR3: CASSQGLAGYGETQYF; DNA: TGTGCCAGCAGCCAAGGCCTAGCGGGGTATGGGGAGACCCAGTACTTC; size: NA; J: TRBJ2-5; V: TRBV3-1/TRBV3-2; D: TRBD2